These T cell receptor beta chains were read from a single sample in a study of identifying expanded T cells in peripheral blood. Here immunoSEQ multiplex PCR was the method, and the copy in TCRdb shows in-frame clones only, minus some. The repertoire holds about 90,000 clones, with approximately 84% as singletons. Material for sequencing was blood. The receptors here all came from a person aged 18-70 years in good health. Each CDR3 is given with its conserved first and last residue. Each record gives: J gene, V gene, CDR3 protein.

j_gene: TRBJ2-5
v_gene: TRBV5-1
CDR3aa: CASSWTASETQYF

j_gene: TRBJ1-2
v_gene: TRBV19
CDR3aa: CASSIGGGGPRGYTF

j_gene: TRBJ1-2
v_gene: TRBV6-5
CDR3aa: CASSYGGQSRKGYTF

j_gene: TRBJ2-7
v_gene: TRBV11-2
CDR3aa: CASSSLRDGSYEQYF

j_gene: TRBJ1-3
v_gene: TRBV9
CDR3aa: CASSGDRVGVRYF

j_gene: TRBJ1-1
v_gene: TRBV6-5
CDR3aa: CASKKVRDTEAFF

j_gene: TRBJ2-2
v_gene: TRBV5-1
CDR3aa: CASSLATGRGAGELFF

j_gene: TRBJ2-4
v_gene: TRBV28
CDR3aa: CASSLVKNIQYF

j_gene: TRBJ2-2
v_gene: TRBV2
CDR3aa: CASSEVWDGELFF

j_gene: TRBJ2-1
v_gene: TRBV11-2
CDR3aa: CASSLSLSVQFF

j_gene: TRBJ1-2
v_gene: TRBV5-6
CDR3aa: CASSSILSNYGYTF

j_gene: TRBJ1-1
v_gene: TRBV7-9
CDR3aa: CASSLEIQGTEAFF

j_gene: TRBJ1-1
v_gene: TRBV7-9
CDR3aa: CASSLAAGVTEAFF

j_gene: TRBJ2-1
v_gene: TRBV27
CDR3aa: CASSWDRANEQFF

j_gene: TRBJ1-2
v_gene: TRBV6-5
CDR3aa: CASSYKAINYGYTF

j_gene: TRBJ2-7
v_gene: TRBV7-2
CDR3aa: CASSTGLAGVHEQYF

j_gene: TRBJ2-7
v_gene: TRBV5-8
CDR3aa: CASSLDGGGYEQYF

j_gene: TRBJ2-5
v_gene: TRBV6-1
CDR3aa: CASSEQVFFSAQYF

j_gene: TRBJ2-5
v_gene: TRBV2
CDR3aa: CASSATVYQETQYF

j_gene: TRBJ1-3
v_gene: TRBV6-1
CDR3aa: CACSLPSDTIYF

j_gene: TRBJ2-7
v_gene: TRBV9
CDR3aa: CASSWTVKGIYEQYF

j_gene: TRBJ1-2
v_gene: TRBV7-2
CDR3aa: CASSLGPPRQHGYTF

j_gene: TRBJ2-2
v_gene: TRBV29-1
CDR3aa: CSVAPGLITGELFF

j_gene: TRBJ1-2
v_gene: TRBV7-6
CDR3aa: CASSLGGLMGYTF

j_gene: TRBJ1-5
v_gene: TRBV5-6
CDR3aa: CASSLAGMTPGGNQPQHF

j_gene: TRBJ1-2
v_gene: TRBV5-4
CDR3aa: CASSRGQELNYGYTF

j_gene: TRBJ1-2
v_gene: TRBV5-1
CDR3aa: CASSSGQLYGYTF

j_gene: TRBJ1-1
v_gene: TRBV11-3
CDR3aa: CASSRPGQIMNTEAFF

j_gene: TRBJ2-2
v_gene: TRBV9
CDR3aa: CASSGLSSAGELFF

j_gene: TRBJ2-7
v_gene: TRBV4-3
CDR3aa: CASSQGSQGAGYEQYF

j_gene: TRBJ2-5
v_gene: TRBV14
CDR3aa: CASSQDFPQEETQYF

j_gene: TRBJ1-4
v_gene: TRBV6-6
CDR3aa: CASRPTPGGPLFF

j_gene: TRBJ1-1
v_gene: TRBV7-6
CDR3aa: CASSQLDVFSEAFF

j_gene: TRBJ1-4
v_gene: TRBV11-2
CDR3aa: CASSWAGAAGPEKLFF

j_gene: TRBJ1-3
v_gene: TRBV6-6
CDR3aa: CATEGGGNTIYF

j_gene: TRBJ1-2
v_gene: TRBV6-6
CDR3aa: CASSLLVATGGYTF

j_gene: TRBJ1-5
v_gene: TRBV9
CDR3aa: CASSVAPTGETSQHF

j_gene: TRBJ1-2
v_gene: TRBV4-1
CDR3aa: CASSPLQGAGYGYTF

j_gene: TRBJ1-2
v_gene: TRBV7-2
CDR3aa: CASSATAGVAYGYTF

j_gene: TRBJ1-1
v_gene: TRBV5-1
CDR3aa: CASSRGYRGQNTEAFF

j_gene: TRBJ2-7
v_gene: TRBV7-2
CDR3aa: CASSFGGRQSYEQYF

j_gene: TRBJ1-4
v_gene: TRBV7-2
CDR3aa: CASSLARAGGNEKLFF

j_gene: TRBJ2-1
v_gene: TRBV5-4
CDR3aa: CASSASRGSSYNEQFF

j_gene: TRBJ1-5
v_gene: TRBV7-8
CDR3aa: CASSLDIQGQPQHF

j_gene: TRBJ1-2
v_gene: TRBV6-6
CDR3aa: CASSYSQGPPYGYTF

j_gene: TRBJ2-7
v_gene: TRBV6-5
CDR3aa: CASSHRDRKDEQYF

j_gene: TRBJ2-2
v_gene: TRBV15
CDR3aa: CATSRGDSDLRELFF

j_gene: TRBJ2-6
v_gene: TRBV7-9
CDR3aa: CASSLVAGALSGANVLTF

j_gene: TRBJ2-1
v_gene: TRBV29-1
CDR3aa: CSAPGQGRNEQFF

j_gene: TRBJ2-7
v_gene: TRBV2
CDR3aa: CASSEVRDTPYEQYF

j_gene: TRBJ1-2
v_gene: TRBV30
CDR3aa: CAWSTGRNYGYTF

j_gene: TRBJ1-2
v_gene: TRBV4-1
CDR3aa: CASSPPAPYYGYTF

j_gene: TRBJ2-4
v_gene: TRBV19
CDR3aa: CASNYREMGTKNIQYF

j_gene: TRBJ1-1
v_gene: TRBV9
CDR3aa: CASSVSTMNTEAFF

j_gene: TRBJ2-7
v_gene: TRBV19
CDR3aa: CASSTSLYRVYEQYF

j_gene: TRBJ1-5
v_gene: TRBV30
CDR3aa: CAWSVGGGQPQHF

j_gene: TRBJ2-7
v_gene: TRBV2
CDR3aa: CASMMTARGYEQYF